This T cell receptor (beta chain) was recorded in a study of shared clonotypes between healthy human individuals. Background on the study: Donors consisted of a couple of women and three men between 18 and 49. General study points: Few donors limited the genetic and exposure-history diversity represented.

HIV-negative, healthy adults without recent acute infections or vaccinations were the donors. Regarding this clone: Its antigen is not identified.

Ten immunoSEQ deep assay plates were used to sequence unsorted PBMC DNA. This table comes from immunoSEQ multiplex PCR, and its TCRdb copy is limited to in-frame clones, with some not included. In the table there are 490,000 or so clones, 70% to 80% of which are singletons. Sequences were obtained from PBMCs. This clonotype was sampled from a woman in her 40s in good health. Some clones in this sample may be carry-over from other donors' samples.

The CDR3 here is CASSEGLPNNEQFF. CDR3 in DNA: TGTGCCAGCAGTGAGGGACTACCAAACAATGAGCAGTTCTTC. The chain uses TRBV27 and TRBJ2-1; 7 bases line up with TRBD2. Germline V gene sequence: CDR1 MNHEY, CDR2 SMNVEV (reference sequence). This CDR3 comprises 14 residues. With V trimmed by 5 bases and J by 5 bases, 6 bases remained unmatched.